Shown below are 20 T cell receptor beta chains from a single sample sequenced in a study of T cell responses to AZD1222 COVID-19 vaccine. Libraries were prepared by immunoSEQ multiplex PCR; TCRdb keeps only in-frame clonotypes and omits some of them. The sample has around 78,000 clones; about 92% are singletons. The sequencing used peripheral blood, collected on day 0 of AZD1222 vaccination. All receptors derive from an adult in good health.

This chain uses TRBV5-4 with TRBJ2-4, with no clear D. V gave up 7 bases and J gave up 3 bases, with 11 bases separating them. The CDR3 is made up of 13 amino acids. Germline V gives CDR1 SGHNT, CDR2 YYREEE (reference sequence). The CDR3 DNA reads as TGTGCCAGCTCCCAGGTCGGCAAAAACATTCAGTACTTC. This gives the protein CASSQVGKNIQYF.

The chain combines TRBV7-9 with TRBJ2-1; D might be TRBD1 or TRBD2, each matching 5 bases. Germline V gene sequence: CDR1 SEHNR, CDR2 FQNEAQ (reference sequence). This CDR3 has 10 amino acids. With 8 bases removed from V and 10 bases from J, the gap between germline ends came to 9 bases. The CDR3 loop reads CASAGAEQFF. In DNA, the CDR3 is TGTGCCAGCGCCGGGGCCGAGCAGTTCTTC. The full variable domain, its missing parts supplied by reference TRBV7-9 and TRBJ2-1, is DTGVSQNPRHKITKRGQNVTFRCDPISEHNRLYWYRQTLGQGPEFLTYFQNEAQLEKSRLLSDRFSAERPKGSFSTLEIQRTEQGDSAMYLCASAGAEQFFGPGTRLTVL.

This chain connects TRBV9 to TRBJ2-7, with 7 bases aligning to TRBD1. The trim removed 0 bases at V and 5 bases at J, leaving 5 bases unmatched. CDR1 is SGDLS and CDR2 is YYNGEE in the germline V gene. This CDR3 region has 14 residues. The CDR3: CASSVVGGPHEQYF. For the CDR3, the DNA is TGTGCCAGCAGCGTAGTAGGGGGCCCCCACGAGCAGTACTTC.

The V gene is TRBV29-1, the J gene TRBJ1-2, with 8 positions matching TRBD1. The CDR3 length is 16 residues. Trimming at V came to 4 bases and at J to 3 bases, leaving 13 bases not matched to a gene. Germline CDR1 SQVTM, CDR2 ANQGSEA. As DNA, the CDR3 is TGCAGCGTTGTAGGGCAGGGGGCGCAGTCTGACTATGGCTACACCTTC. Amino acids: CSVVGQGAQSDYGYTF.

V is TRBV29-1 and J is TRBJ2-1; TRBD2 is a possible D gene (6 bases). Trimming took 7 bases from V and 0 from J, leaving 13 bases between them. The germline gives CDR1 SQVTM, CDR2 ANQGSEA. The CDR3 sequence is 14 residues long. CDR3 region: CSAPFGSSYNEQFF. CDR3 coding DNA: TGCAGCGCCCCCTTCGGGAGCTCCTACAATGAGCAGTTCTTC.

The chain couples TRBV9 to TRBJ2-3, with D uncertain. This CDR3 spans 13 amino acids. The V end lost 4 bases, the J end lost 6 bases, and 12 bases lay between the germline ends. From germline, CDR1 is SGDLS and CDR2 YYNGEE. CDR3 sequence (DNA): TGTGCCAGCAGCAAAGACCGGGTGGATACGCAGTATTTT. It specifies CASSKDRVDTQYF.

V and J are TRBV9 and TRBJ2-3; the D gene could be TRBD1 or TRBD2 (6 bases each). Germline lookup yields CDR1 SGDLS and CDR2 YYNGEE. The ends were cut back, 4 bases at V and 1 base at J, with 16 bases in the middle. The CDR3 consists of 16 residues. CDR3 amino acids: CASSPQPGGGTDTQYF. As DNA, the CDR3 is TGTGCCAGCAGCCCCCAACCCGGGGGCGGCACAGATACGCAGTATTTT.

The rearrangement links TRBV18 to TRBJ2-7; possible D gene TRBD1, 5 bases. Looked up from germline, CDR1 is KGHSH and CDR2 is LQKENI. V lost 3 bases and J lost 5, with 17 bases in between. This CDR3 comprises 15 residues. The CDR3 protein is CASSPSNEQGNEQYF. The CDR3 DNA is TGTGCCAGCTCACCTAGTAATGAGCAGGGCAACGAGCAGTACTTC.

Details on this clone: One junction end disagrees with the germline gene, perhaps due to a read error. This chain links TRBV5-1 with TRBJ2-2, with TRBD2 matching 14 bases. CDR3 length: 18 amino acids. From germline, CDR1 is SGHRS and CDR2 YFSETQ. In DNA form, the CDR3 reads TGCGCCCGCAGCCTGACTAGCGGGGGGGCCCTGAACACCGGGGAGCTGTTTTTT. Its translation: CARSLTSGGALNTGELFF. Full variable domain (missing parts from reference TRBV5-1 and TRBJ2-2): KAGVTQTPRYLIKTRGQQVTLSCSPISGHRSVSWYQQTPGQGLQFLFEYFSETQRNKGNFPGRFSGRQFSNSRSEMNVSTLELGDSALYLCARSLTSGGALNTGELFFGEGSRLTVL.

The rearrangement links TRBV4-2 to TRBJ1-1; a weak D match, TRBD1 (6 bases). The CDR3 totals 14 residues. Germline V gene sequence: CDR1 LGHNA, CDR2 YNFKEQ. Deletions cut 1 base from V and 5 bases from J, with 11 bases between. In DNA, the CDR3 is TGTGCCAGCAGCCAAGTCGGGGGCGGAACTGAAGCTTTCTTT. The encoded protein is CASSQVGGGTEAFF.

CDR3 DNA sequence: TGTGCCAGCAGCCTTGGGACTAGCGGGAGGGATGAGCAGTTCTTC. Protein sequence: CASSLGTSGRDEQFF. The V and J genes are TRBV9 and TRBJ2-1, with 16 bases aligning to TRBD2. CDR1 and CDR2 (germline): SGDLS, YYNGEE. This CDR3 is built from 15 residues. Unmatched junction bases numbered 3, after V lost 4 bases and J lost 8 bases.

This chain connects TRBV5-1 to TRBJ2-1; TRBD2 matches 10 bases. The CDR3 is 18 amino acids. The germline V gene encodes CDR1 SGHRS and CDR2 YFSETQ. J was trimmed by 4 bases and V by 0 bases; bases with no gene match: 10. CDR3 loop: CASSLDRLAGALYNEQFF. The CDR3 DNA sequence: TGCGCCAGCAGCTTGGATAGGCTAGCGGGGGCCTTATACAATGAGCAGTTCTTC.

The chain carries TRBV11-3 and TRBJ1-4, with 7 nucleotides matching TRBD1. Germline CDR1 SGHNT, CDR2 YENEEA. Losses at the gene ends were 0 bases for V and 5 bases for J; bases not matched to a gene: 3. There are 15 residues in the CDR3. The CDR3 sequence: CASSLDGQANEKLFF. CDR3 bases: TGTGCCAGCAGCTTAGATGGACAGGCAAATGAAAAACTGTTTTTT.

The rearrangement joins TRBV6-2 or TRBV6-3 to TRBJ2-5; 14 bases fit TRBD2. CDR3 length equals 18 residues. V was clipped by 2 bases and J by 5 bases; unmatched bases: 10. Germline values: CDR1 MNHEY, CDR2 SVGEGT. In DNA form, the CDR3 reads TGTGCCAGCAGTTACCTGGGACTAGCGGGAGTGGGACTGGAGACCCAGTACTTC. Amino acid sequence: CASSYLGLAGVGLETQYF.

The rearrangement uses TRBV6-2 or TRBV6-3 and TRBJ2-7; tentative D call: TRBD1 (5 bases). The CDR3 loop spans 13 amino acids. V was clipped by 4 bases and J by 3 bases, with 10 bases between them. The V gene's germline CDR1 is MNHEY and CDR2 SVGEGT. Here the CDR3 DNA reads TGTGCCAGCAGTTCTGACAGCTTCTACGAGCAGTACTTC. Encoded protein: CASSSDSFYEQYF.

The V call is TRBV2, the J call TRBJ1-2; no clear D gene. Trimming cost V 2 bases and J 6 bases, with 16 bases left between them. CDR3 length: 15 amino acids. Germline CDR1 and CDR2: SNHLY and FYNNEI. CDR3 in amino acids: CASSERPENMNGYTF. Written as DNA, the CDR3 is TGTGCCAGCAGTGAACGACCGGAGAATATGAATGGCTACACCTTC.

This chain joins TRBV7-9 and TRBJ1-3, with 7 bases identical to TRBD1. From germline, CDR1 is SEHNR and CDR2 FQNEAQ (reference sequence). With V trimmed by 5 bases and J by 0 bases, 10 bases remained unmatched. This CDR3 is 17 amino acids long. For the CDR3, the DNA is TGTGCCAGCAGCCCAATGACAGGGCTTTACTCTGGAAACACCATATATTTT. This codes for CASSPMTGLYSGNTIYF. The complete variable domain, with remaining parts taken from reference TRBV7-9 and TRBJ1-3, reads DTGVSQNPRHKITKRGQNVTFRCDPISEHNRLYWYRQTLGQGPEFLTYFQNEAQLEKSRLLSDRFSAERPKGSFSTLEIQRTEQGDSAMYLCASSPMTGLYSGNTIYFGEGSWLTVV.

In its sample, this clone was seen a few times. The gene calls are TRBV4-1 and TRBJ1-5; possible D gene TRBD1, 5 bases. Germline V gives CDR1 MGHRA, CDR2 YSYEKL. Trimming shortened V by 2 bases and J by 3 bases, and 11 bases separated the two germline ends. The CDR3 loop spans 15 amino acids. CDR3 coding DNA: TGCGCCAGCAGCCAAAGGCGGGACGCCAATCAGCCCCAGCATTTT. Translation: CASSQRRDANQPQHF.

The V call is TRBV7-6, the J call TRBJ2-7; 9 nucleotides match TRBD2. V lost 2 bases, J lost 2 bases, and 7 bases stayed unmatched. This CDR3 comprises 16 residues. The germline CDR1 and CDR2 sequences are SGHVS and FNYEAQ. The CDR3 DNA follows: TGTGCCAGCAGCTTAAAGACTAGCGGAAAAACCTACGAGCAGTACTTC. It is translated as CASSLKTSGKTYEQYF.

On this clone: A read error may account for a junction end that differs from germline. The chain links TRBV7-3 to TRBJ1-1; D is undetermined. This CDR3 spans 11 amino acids. CDR1 and CDR2 from the germline V gene are SGHTA and FQGTGA. This CDR3 reads CASDAAALVLF. The CDR3 coding sequence is TGTGCCAGCGACGCGGCGGCCCTTGTGCTCTTT.